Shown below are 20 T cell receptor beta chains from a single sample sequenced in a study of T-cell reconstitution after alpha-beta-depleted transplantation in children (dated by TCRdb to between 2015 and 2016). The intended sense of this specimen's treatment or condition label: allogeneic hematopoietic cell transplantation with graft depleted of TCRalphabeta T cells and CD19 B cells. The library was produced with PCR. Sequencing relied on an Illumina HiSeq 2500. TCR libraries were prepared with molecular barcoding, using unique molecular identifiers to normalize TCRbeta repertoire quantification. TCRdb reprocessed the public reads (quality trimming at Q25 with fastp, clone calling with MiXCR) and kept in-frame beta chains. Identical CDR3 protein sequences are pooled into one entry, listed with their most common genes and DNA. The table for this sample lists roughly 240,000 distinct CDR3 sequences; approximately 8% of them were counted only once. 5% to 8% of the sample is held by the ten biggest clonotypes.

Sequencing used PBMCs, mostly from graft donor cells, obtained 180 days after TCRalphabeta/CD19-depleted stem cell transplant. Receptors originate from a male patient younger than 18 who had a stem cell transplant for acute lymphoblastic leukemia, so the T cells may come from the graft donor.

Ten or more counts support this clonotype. The CDR3, as DNA: TGTGCCAGCAGGGGGGGACAGGGAAGAAGCAATCAGCCCCAGCATTTT. Its translation is CASRGGQGRSNQPQHF. The gene calls are TRBV12-3 or TRBV12-4 and TRBJ1-5; 9 positions agree with TRBD1. This CDR3 is built from 16 residues. The V segment lost 6 bases and the J segment 1 base; nucleotides outside the gene matches: 7.

CDR3 in DNA: TGTGCCAGCAGTACCCCCCCTTGGACAGGGGAGAACAATGAGCAGTTCTTC. Translation: CASSTPPWTGENNEQFF. The J gene is TRBJ2-1, the V gene TRBV6-4; 9 nucleotides line up with TRBD1. Trimming removed 5 bases from V and 5 bases from J; junction bases left unmatched: 13. Germline lookup yields CDR1 MRHNA and CDR2 SNTAGT. The CDR3 is 17 amino acids.

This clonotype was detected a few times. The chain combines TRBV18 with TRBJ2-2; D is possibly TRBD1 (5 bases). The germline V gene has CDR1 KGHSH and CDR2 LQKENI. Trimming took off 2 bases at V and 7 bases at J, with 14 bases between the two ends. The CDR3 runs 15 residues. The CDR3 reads CASSPSGRANGELFF. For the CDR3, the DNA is TGTGCCAGCTCACCATCGGGCAGGGCCAACGGGGAGCTGTTTTTT.

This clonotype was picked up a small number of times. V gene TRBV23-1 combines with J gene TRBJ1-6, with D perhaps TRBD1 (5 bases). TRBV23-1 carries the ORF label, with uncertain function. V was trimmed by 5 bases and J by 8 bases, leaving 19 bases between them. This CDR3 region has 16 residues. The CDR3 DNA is TGCGCCAGCAGTGTACCGGGACGGACGTTTGATTCACCCCTCCACTTT. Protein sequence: CASSVPGRTFDSPLHF.

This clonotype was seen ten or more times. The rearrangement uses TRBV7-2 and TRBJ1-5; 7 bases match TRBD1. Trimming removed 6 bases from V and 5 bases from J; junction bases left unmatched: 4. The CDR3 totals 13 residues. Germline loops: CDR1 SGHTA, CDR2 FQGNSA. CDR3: CASSLRGDQPQHF. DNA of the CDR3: TGTGCCAGCAGTCTCAGGGGGGATCAGCCCCAGCATTTT.

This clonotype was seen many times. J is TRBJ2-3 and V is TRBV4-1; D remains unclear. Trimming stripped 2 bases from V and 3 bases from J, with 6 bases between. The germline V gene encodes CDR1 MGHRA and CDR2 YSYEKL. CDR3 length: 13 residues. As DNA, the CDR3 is TGCGCCAGCAGCCAAAAGAAGACAGATACGCAGTATTTT. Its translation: CASSQKKTDTQYF.

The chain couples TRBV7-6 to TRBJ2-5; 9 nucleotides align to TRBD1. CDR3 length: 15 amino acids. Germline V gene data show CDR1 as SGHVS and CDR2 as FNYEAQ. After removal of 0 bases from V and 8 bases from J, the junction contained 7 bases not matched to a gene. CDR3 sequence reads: CASSLAGQGPGTQYF. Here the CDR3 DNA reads TGTGCCAGCAGCTTAGCGGGACAGGGTCCGGGAACCCAGTACTTC.

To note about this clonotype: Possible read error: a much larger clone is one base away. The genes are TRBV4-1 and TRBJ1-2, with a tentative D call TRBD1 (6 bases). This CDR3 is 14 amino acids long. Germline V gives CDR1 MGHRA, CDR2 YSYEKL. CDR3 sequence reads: CASSPEGEAYGDTF. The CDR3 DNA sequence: TGCGCCAGCAGCCCTGAGGGGGAGGCCTATGGCGACACCTTC.

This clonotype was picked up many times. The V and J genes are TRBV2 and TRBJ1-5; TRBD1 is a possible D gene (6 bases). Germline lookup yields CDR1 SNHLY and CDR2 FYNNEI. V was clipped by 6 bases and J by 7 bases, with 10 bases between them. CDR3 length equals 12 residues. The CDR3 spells CASSQGKQPQHF. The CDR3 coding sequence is TGTGCCAGCAGCCAGGGGAAGCAGCCCCAGCATTTT. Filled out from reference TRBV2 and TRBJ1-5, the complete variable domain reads EPEVTQTPSHQVTQMGQEVILRCVPISNHLYFYWYRQILGQKVEFLVSFYNNEISEKSEIFDDQFSVERPDGSNFTLKIRSTKLEDSAMYFCASSQGKQPQHFGDGTRLSIL.

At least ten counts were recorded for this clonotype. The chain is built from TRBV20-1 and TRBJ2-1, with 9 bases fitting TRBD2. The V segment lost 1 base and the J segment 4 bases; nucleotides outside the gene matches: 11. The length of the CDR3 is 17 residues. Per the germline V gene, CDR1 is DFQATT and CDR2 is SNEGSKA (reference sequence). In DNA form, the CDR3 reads TGCAGTGCTAGAGCTCTTGGGACTAGCTCCGCTTACAATGAGCAGTTCTTC. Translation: CSARALGTSSAYNEQFF.

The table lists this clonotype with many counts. This chain's CDR3 is CASSLVSDQPQHF. CDR3 DNA sequence: TGTGCCAGCAGCTTAGTCAGCGATCAGCCCCAGCATTTT. The chain links TRBV7-6 to TRBJ1-5; D gene ambiguous. Per the germline V gene, CDR1 is SGHVS and CDR2 is FNYEAQ. This CDR3 region has 13 residues. The V end lost 1 base, the J end lost 5 bases, and 6 bases lay between the germline ends.

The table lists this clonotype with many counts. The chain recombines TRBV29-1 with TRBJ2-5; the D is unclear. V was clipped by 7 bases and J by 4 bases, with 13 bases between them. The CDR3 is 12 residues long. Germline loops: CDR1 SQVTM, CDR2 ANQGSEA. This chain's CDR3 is CSGRQTRETQYF. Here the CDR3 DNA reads TGCAGCGGTAGACAAACCCGAGAGACCCAGTACTTC.

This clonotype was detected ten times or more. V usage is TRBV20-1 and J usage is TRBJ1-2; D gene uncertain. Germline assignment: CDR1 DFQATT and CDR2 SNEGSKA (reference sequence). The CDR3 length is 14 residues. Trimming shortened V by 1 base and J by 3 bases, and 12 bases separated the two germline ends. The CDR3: CSARGDWGDYGYTF. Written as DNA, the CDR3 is TGCAGTGCTAGAGGAGATTGGGGAGACTATGGCTACACCTTC.

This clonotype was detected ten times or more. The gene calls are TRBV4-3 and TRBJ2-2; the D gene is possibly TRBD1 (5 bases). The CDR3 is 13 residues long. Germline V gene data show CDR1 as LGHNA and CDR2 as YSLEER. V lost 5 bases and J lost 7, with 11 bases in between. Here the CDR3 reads CASSSRAGGELFF. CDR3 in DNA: TGCGCCAGCAGCTCCAGGGCCGGCGGGGAGCTGTTTTTT.

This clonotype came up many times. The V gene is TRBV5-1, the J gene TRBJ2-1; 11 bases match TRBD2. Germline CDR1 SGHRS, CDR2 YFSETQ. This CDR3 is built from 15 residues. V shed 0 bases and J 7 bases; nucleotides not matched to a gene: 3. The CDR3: CASSLEVAGGNEQFF. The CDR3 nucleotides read TGCGCCAGCAGCTTGGAGGTAGCGGGGGGGAATGAGCAGTTCTTC.

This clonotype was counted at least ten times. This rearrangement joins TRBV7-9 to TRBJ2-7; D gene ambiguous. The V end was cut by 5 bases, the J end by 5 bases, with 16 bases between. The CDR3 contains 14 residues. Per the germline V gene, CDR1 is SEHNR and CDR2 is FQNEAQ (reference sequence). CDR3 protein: CASSLRTPVDEQYF. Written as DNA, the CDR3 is TGTGCCAGCAGCCTAAGGACGCCGGTTGACGAGCAGTACTTC.

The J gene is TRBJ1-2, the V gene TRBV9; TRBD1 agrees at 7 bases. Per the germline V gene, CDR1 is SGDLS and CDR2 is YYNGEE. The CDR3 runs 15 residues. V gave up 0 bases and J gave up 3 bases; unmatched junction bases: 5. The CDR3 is CASSVVAGGHYGYTF. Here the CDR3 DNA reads TGTGCCAGCAGCGTAGTCGCAGGGGGGCACTATGGCTACACCTTC.

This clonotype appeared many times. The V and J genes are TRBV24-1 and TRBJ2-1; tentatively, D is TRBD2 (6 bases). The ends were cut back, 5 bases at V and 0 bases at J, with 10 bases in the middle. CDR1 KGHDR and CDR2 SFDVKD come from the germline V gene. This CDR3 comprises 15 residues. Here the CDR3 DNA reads TGTGCCACCAGTGGCGTTAGCGGCTCCTACAATGAGCAGTTCTTC. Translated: CATSGVSGSYNEQFF.

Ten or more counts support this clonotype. CDR3 protein: CASSRTLGRGNTGELFF. In nucleotides, the CDR3 is TGTGCCAGCAGCCGCACCCTAGGAAGGGGGAACACCGGGGAGCTGTTTTTT. The rearrangement joins TRBV3-1 to TRBJ2-2; D is possibly TRBD1 (5 bases). The length of the CDR3 is 17 residues. Trimming pared 4 bases from V and 1 base from J, leaving 16 bases between. CDR1 and CDR2 (germline): LGHDT, YNNKEL (reference sequence). Supplemented by reference TRBV3-1 and TRBJ2-2, the full variable domain reads DTAVSQTPKYLVTQMGNDKSIKCEQNLGHDTMYWYKQDSKKFLKIMFSYNNKELIINETVPNRFSPKSPDKAHLNLHINSLELGDSAVYFCASSRTLGRGNTGELFFGEGSRLTVL.

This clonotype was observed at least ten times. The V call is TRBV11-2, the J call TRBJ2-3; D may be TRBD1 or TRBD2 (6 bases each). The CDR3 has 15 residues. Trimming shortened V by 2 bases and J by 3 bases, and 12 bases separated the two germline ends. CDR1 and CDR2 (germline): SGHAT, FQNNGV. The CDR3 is CASSLNGGRTDTQYF. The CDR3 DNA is TGTGCCAGCAGCTTAAACGGGGGCCGGACAGATACGCAGTATTTT.